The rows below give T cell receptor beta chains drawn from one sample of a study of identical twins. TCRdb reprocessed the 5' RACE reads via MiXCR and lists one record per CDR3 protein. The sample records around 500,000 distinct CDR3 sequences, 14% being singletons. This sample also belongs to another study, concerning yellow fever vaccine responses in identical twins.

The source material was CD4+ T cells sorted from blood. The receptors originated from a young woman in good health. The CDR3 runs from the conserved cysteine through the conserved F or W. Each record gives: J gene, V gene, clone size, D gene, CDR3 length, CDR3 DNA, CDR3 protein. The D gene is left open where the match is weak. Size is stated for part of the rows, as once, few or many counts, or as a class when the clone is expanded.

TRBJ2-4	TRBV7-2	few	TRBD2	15	TGTGCCAGCAGACAGAGCGGGGGGGCCTCAAACATTCAGTACTTC	CASRQSGGASNIQYF
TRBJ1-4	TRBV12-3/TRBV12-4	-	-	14	TGTGCCAGCAGCCCCGAACCCGTCGGCGAAAAACTGTTTTTT	CASSPEPVGEKLFF
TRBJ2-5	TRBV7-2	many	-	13	TGCGCCAGCAGCCTGGACGGACAAGAGACCCAGTACTTC	CASSLDGQETQYF
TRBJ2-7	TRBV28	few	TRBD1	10	TGTGCCAGCAGTCGGGACAGGCAGTACTTC	CASSRDRQYF
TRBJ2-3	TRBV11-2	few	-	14	TGTGCCAGCAGCTTAGTAGAGGCTTCAGATACGCAGTATTTT	CASSLVEASDTQYF
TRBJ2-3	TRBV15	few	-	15	TGTGCCACCAGCATACGGGGGCTTATCGGAGATACGCAGTATTTT	CATSIRGLIGDTQYF
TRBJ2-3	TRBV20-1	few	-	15	TGCAGTGCCAGATTCATCAGGGATCCCACAGATACGCAGTATTTT	CSARFIRDPTDTQYF
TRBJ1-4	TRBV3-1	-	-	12	TGTGCCAGCAGCCAAGATAGTGAAAAACTGTTTTTT	CASSQDSEKLFF
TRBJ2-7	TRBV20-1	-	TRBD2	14	TGCAGTGCTAGCGATTCGGGAGGGGCTAACGAGCAGTACTTC	CSASDSGGANEQYF
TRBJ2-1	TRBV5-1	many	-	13	TGCGCCAGCAGCATAGGGTCCTACAATGAGCAGTTCTTC	CASSIGSYNEQFF
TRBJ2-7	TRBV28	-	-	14	TGTGCCAGCACTAGGCAGGGAAGTAGTAACGAGCAGTACTTC	CASTRQGSSNEQYF
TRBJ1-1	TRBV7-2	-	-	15	TGTGCCAGCAGCTTAAGCCAGGGTGGAAACACTGAAGCTTTCTTT	CASSLSQGGNTEAFF
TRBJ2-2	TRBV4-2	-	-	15	TGTGCCAGCAGCCAAGGTGTAGGGACAACCGGGGAGCTGTTTTTT	CASSQGVGTTGELFF
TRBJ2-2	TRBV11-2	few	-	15	TGTGCCAGCAGCTTAGTGATCGGCAGACGGGGGGAGCTGTTTTTT	CASSLVIGRRGELFF
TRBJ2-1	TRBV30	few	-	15	TGTGCCTGGGAGGACTCGGTTAAAGCCTACAATGAGCAGTTCTTC	CAWEDSVKAYNEQFF
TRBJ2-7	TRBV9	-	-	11	TGTGCCAGCGCCAAAAGGGACGAGCAGTACTTC	CASAKRDEQYF
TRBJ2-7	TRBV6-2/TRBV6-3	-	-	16	TGTGCCAGCAGTTACGGGGCCGACTGGGGGAAAGGCGAGCAGTACTTC	CASSYGADWGKGEQYF
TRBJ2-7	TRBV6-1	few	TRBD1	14	TGTGCCAGCAGTGGGACAGGGGGAAAGCTCGAGCAGTACTTC	CASSGTGGKLEQYF